This T cell receptor beta chain was sequenced for a study of blood T cells in healthy people across ages. Germline CDR1 is ENHRY and CDR2 is SYGVKD. This CDR3 has 17 residues. Trimming took 2 bases from V and 4 from J; bases not matched to a gene: 7. A second PCR of roughly 7 to 11 cycles used a sample-barcoded 5' primer and a J-beta primer mix. TCRdb passed the 5' RACE reads through MiXCR, listing each CDR3 protein once. The data contain roughly 1.7 million distinct CDR3 sequences, roughly a third of them seen just once; the ten biggest clones take up roughly 10%. Whole-study results and caveats: Per million T cells, the diversity of TCR beta decreased roughly linearly as age advanced. Unknown CMV status may confound age-related changes in expanded clones. It was found that TCR beta diversity correlated strongly with the percentage of naive T cells. Greater diversity and more naive CD4+ cells were seen in long-lived donors than in aged donors.

Regarding this clonotype: As yet, its antigen is unknown.

The sample was blood. This TCR came from a woman aged 25-40 years in good health. The chain combines TRBV10-3 with TRBJ1-5; TRBD1 aligns across 11 bases. This CDR3 reads CAISETQGQGANQPQHF. CDR3 in DNA: TGTGCCATCAGTGAGACCCAAGGACAGGGGGCTAATCAGCCCCAGCATTTT.